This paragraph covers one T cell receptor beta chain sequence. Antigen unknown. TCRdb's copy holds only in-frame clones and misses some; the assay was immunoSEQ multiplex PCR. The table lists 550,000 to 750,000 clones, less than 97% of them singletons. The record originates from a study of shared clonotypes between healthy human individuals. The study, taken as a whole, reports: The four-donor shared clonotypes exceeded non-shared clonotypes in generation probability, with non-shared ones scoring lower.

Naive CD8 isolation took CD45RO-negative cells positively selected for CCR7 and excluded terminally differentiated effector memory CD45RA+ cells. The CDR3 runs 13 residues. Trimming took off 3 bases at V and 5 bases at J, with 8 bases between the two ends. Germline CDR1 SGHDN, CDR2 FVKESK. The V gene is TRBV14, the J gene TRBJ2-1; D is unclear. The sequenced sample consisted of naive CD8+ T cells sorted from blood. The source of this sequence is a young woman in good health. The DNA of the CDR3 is TGTGCCAGCAGCCACGTATTCAACAATGAGCAGTTCTTC. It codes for CASSHVFNNEQFF.